These T cell receptor beta chains were read from a single sample in a study of cytomegalovirus exposure and HLA in healthy donors. The method was immunoSEQ multiplex PCR; TCRdb's version includes in-frame clones alone and lacks a portion of them. The data show over 50,000 clones, with about 89% seen just once and 1.4% to 1.5% held by the top ten. The sequenced sample was PBMCs. The receptor set was obtained from a man aged 18-30 years in good health and CMV-seronegative. CDR3s include the opening cysteine and the closing phenylalanine or tryptophan. Fields, in order: clone size, J gene, D gene, V gene, CDR3 protein, CDR3 DNA. The D gene is left open where the match is weak. Not every row has a clone size; where given, it reads once, few, many or a size class.

clone_size: NA; j_call: TRBJ1-2; d_call: NA; v_call: TRBV4-1; cdr3_aa: CASSQEGGGGIYGYTF; cdr3_nt: TGCGCCAGCAGCCAAGAGGGTGGGGGGGGAATCTATGGCTACACCTTC
clone_size: NA; j_call: TRBJ2-1; d_call: NA; v_call: TRBV5-4; cdr3_aa: CASSSQGGGNEQFF; cdr3_nt: TGTGCCAGCAGCTCCCAGGGAGGTGGCAATGAGCAGTTCTTC
clone_size: NA; j_call: TRBJ2-7; d_call: NA; v_call: TRBV6-1; cdr3_aa: CASSLDTYEQYF; cdr3_nt: TGTGCCAGCAGCCTGGACACCTACGAGCAGTACTTC
clone_size: NA; j_call: TRBJ1-6; d_call: NA; v_call: TRBV28; cdr3_aa: CASSPRGPLHF; cdr3_nt: TGTGCCAGCAGCCCAAGGGGACCCCTCCACTTT
clone_size: NA; j_call: TRBJ2-7; d_call: TRBD1; v_call: TRBV6-1; cdr3_aa: CASRETGGTYEQYF; cdr3_nt: TGTGCCAGCAGGGAGACAGGGGGTACTTACGAGCAGTACTTC
clone_size: NA; j_call: TRBJ2-3; d_call: TRBD2; v_call: TRBV5-1; cdr3_aa: CASSPPRGGGDDTRYF; cdr3_nt: TGCGCCAGCAGCCCACCCCGGGGCGGGGGGGACGATACGCGGTATTTT
clone_size: NA; j_call: TRBJ1-6; d_call: NA; v_call: TRBV2; cdr3_aa: CASSAQEGYSPLHF; cdr3_nt: TGTGCCAGCAGTGCACAGGAAGGGTATTCACCCCTCCACTTT
clone_size: NA; j_call: TRBJ1-1; d_call: NA; v_call: TRBV2; cdr3_aa: CASSPRGGFGTEAFF; cdr3_nt: TGTGCCAGCAGCCCTCGCGGGGGGTTCGGCACTGAAGCTTTCTTT
clone_size: NA; j_call: TRBJ2-5; d_call: NA; v_call: TRBV18; cdr3_aa: CASSPREETQYF; cdr3_nt: TGTGCCAGCTCACCGAGGGAAGAGACCCAGTACTTC
clone_size: NA; j_call: TRBJ2-2; d_call: TRBD2; v_call: TRBV7-8; cdr3_aa: CASSTFAGGDTGELFF; cdr3_nt: TGTGCCAGCAGCACTTTTGCGGGGGGTGACACCGGGGAGCTGTTTTTT
clone_size: NA; j_call: TRBJ1-5; d_call: NA; v_call: TRBV2; cdr3_aa: CASSPDGQSNQPQHF; cdr3_nt: TGTGCCAGCAGCCCGGACGGACAGTCCAATCAGCCCCAGCATTTT
clone_size: NA; j_call: TRBJ1-2; d_call: NA; v_call: TRBV27; cdr3_aa: CASSPQGEGYTF; cdr3_nt: TGTGCCAGCAGTCCCCAGGGTGAAGGCTACACCTTC
clone_size: NA; j_call: TRBJ1-2; d_call: TRBD1; v_call: TRBV7-2; cdr3_aa: CASSLEGTAVYGYTF; cdr3_nt: TGTGCCAGCAGCTTAGAGGGGACAGCAGTCTATGGCTACACCTTC
clone_size: NA; j_call: TRBJ2-1; d_call: NA; v_call: TRBV5-4; cdr3_aa: CASSIGGKGRNNEQFF; cdr3_nt: TGTGCCAGCAGCATAGGGGGAAAAGGCCGGAACAATGAGCAGTTCTTC
clone_size: NA; j_call: TRBJ2-1; d_call: TRBD2; v_call: TRBV7-7; cdr3_aa: CASSVGLAGSDEQFF; cdr3_nt: TGTGCTAGCAGCGTAGGACTAGCGGGGAGTGATGAGCAGTTCTTC
clone_size: NA; j_call: TRBJ2-3; d_call: NA; v_call: TRBV29-1; cdr3_aa: CSSFPGLVDTQYF; cdr3_nt: TGCAGCTCCTTTCCGGGACTGGTGGATACGCAGTATTTT
clone_size: NA; j_call: TRBJ2-1; d_call: NA; v_call: TRBV4-1; cdr3_aa: CASSQLATNNEQFF; cdr3_nt: TGCGCCAGCAGCCAACTGGCAACTAACAATGAGCAGTTCTTC
clone_size: NA; j_call: TRBJ1-2; d_call: TRBD1; v_call: TRBV30; cdr3_aa: CAWLDRVGYGYTF; cdr3_nt: TGTGCCTGGTTGGACAGGGTGGGCTATGGCTACACCTTC
clone_size: NA; j_call: TRBJ1-1; d_call: NA; v_call: TRBV14; cdr3_aa: CASSQRHTEAFF; cdr3_nt: TGTGCCAGCAGTCAGCGACACACTGAAGCTTTCTTT
clone_size: NA; j_call: TRBJ2-4; d_call: TRBD2; v_call: TRBV28; cdr3_aa: CASSFRLAPNIQYF; cdr3_nt: TGTGCCAGCAGTTTCCGACTAGCCCCAAACATTCAGTACTTC
clone_size: NA; j_call: TRBJ2-7; d_call: NA; v_call: TRBV5-6; cdr3_aa: CASSPWGGLYEQYF; cdr3_nt: TGTGCCAGCAGCCCCTGGGGGGGCCTCTACGAGCAGTACTTC
clone_size: NA; j_call: TRBJ2-6; d_call: TRBD1; v_call: TRBV6-7; cdr3_aa: CASSYSMQGQGATGANVLTF; cdr3_nt: TGTGCCAGCAGTTACTCGATGCAGGGACAGGGGGCGACAGGGGCCAACGTCCTGACTTTC
clone_size: NA; j_call: TRBJ2-5; d_call: NA; v_call: TRBV5-1; cdr3_aa: CASSLAGQMYQETQYF; cdr3_nt: TGCGCCAGCAGCTTGGCCGGACAGATGTACCAAGAGACCCAGTACTTC
clone_size: once; j_call: TRBJ2-5; d_call: NA; v_call: TRBV30; cdr3_aa: CAWREKGTAGETQYF; cdr3_nt: TGTGCCTGGAGAGAGAAAGGAACCGCGGGAGAGACCCAGTACTTC
clone_size: NA; j_call: TRBJ2-5; d_call: TRBD2; v_call: TRBV29-1; cdr3_aa: CSAGTSEETQYF; cdr3_nt: TGCAGCGCCGGGACTAGCGAAGAGACCCAGTACTTC
clone_size: NA; j_call: TRBJ1-5; d_call: TRBD1; v_call: TRBV28; cdr3_aa: CASSPGQSNQPQHF; cdr3_nt: TGTGCCAGCAGCCCGGGACAGAGCAATCAGCCCCAGCATTTT
clone_size: NA; j_call: TRBJ2-7; d_call: TRBD2; v_call: TRBV4-2; cdr3_aa: CASSQDLAGLYEQYF; cdr3_nt: TGTGCCAGCAGCCAAGACCTAGCGGGGCTATACGAGCAGTACTTC
clone_size: few; j_call: TRBJ1-4; d_call: NA; v_call: TRBV7-6; cdr3_aa: CASSPTPANEKLFF; cdr3_nt: TGTGCCAGCAGCCCGACACCTGCTAATGAAAAACTGTTTTTT
clone_size: NA; j_call: TRBJ1-1; d_call: NA; v_call: TRBV30; cdr3_aa: CAWTPGWNTEAFF; cdr3_nt: TGTGCCTGGACCCCGGGGTGGAACACTGAAGCTTTCTTT